The 22 T cell receptor beta chains given below trace back to one sample, sequenced in a study of PD-1 blockade in classical Hodgkin lymphoma. Each patient relapsed following autologous stem cell transplantation, and prior brentuximab vedotin exposure differed. Only in-frame clones appear in the TCRdb table, and some are missing; sequencing was by immunoSEQ multiplex PCR. The repertoire includes 80,000 to 100,000 clones, roughly 79% of them detected once, and 16% sits in the top ten. The sample consisted of peripheral blood mononuclear cells (PBMCs), taken before the second cycle of nivolumab. Every receptor here comes from a human donor with classical Hodgkin lymphoma.

This clone has only one observation. This rearrangement joins TRBV30 to TRBJ2-3, with 10 nucleotides matching TRBD1. The CDR3 totals 15 residues. Per the germline V gene, CDR1 is GTSNPN and CDR2 is SVGIG (reference sequence). V gave up 2 bases and J gave up 2 bases; unmatched junction bases: 4. In DNA, the CDR3 is TGTGCCTGGAGTAGGGGACAGGGGTACACAGATACGCAGTATTTT. It encodes CAWSRGQGYTDTQYF.

The chain recombines TRBV5-1 with TRBJ1-1; D possibly corresponds to TRBD1 (5 bases). Germline assignment: CDR1 SGHRS and CDR2 YFSETQ. The V end was cut by 0 bases, the J end by 4 bases, with 10 bases between. This CDR3 spans 14 amino acids. The CDR3 loop is CASSLGGGGTEAFF. The DNA for the CDR3 is TGCGCCAGCAGCTTGGGCGGGGGAGGCACTGAAGCTTTCTTT.

This sequence joins TRBV6-1 and TRBJ1-1; TRBD1 matches 7 bases. This CDR3 spans 15 amino acids. V dropped 3 bases and J dropped 7; count of bases not matched to a gene: 11. CDR1 is MNHNS, CDR2 SASEGT, per germline. CDR3 sequence (DNA): TGTGCCAGCAGTGAGGGGGAAAGTGGACAGGTTGAAGCTTTCTTT. This gives the protein CASSEGESGQVEAFF.

This clone was counted once. The rearrangement uses TRBV9 and TRBJ2-7; the match to TRBD2 covers 7 bases. The CDR3 is 14 amino acids. The V segment lost 6 bases and the J segment 1 base; nucleotides outside the gene matches: 7. Germline CDR1 is SGDLS and CDR2 is YYNGEE. For the CDR3, the DNA is TGTGCCAGCACCCCGGGACTACTTTCCTACGAGCAGTACTTC. Protein sequence: CASTPGLLSYEQYF. The full variable domain, rest sourced from reference TRBV9 and TRBJ2-7, is DSGVTQTPKHLITATGQRVTLRCSPRSGDLSVYWYQQSLDQGLQFLIQYYNGEERAKGNILERFSAQQFPDLHSELNLSSLELGDSALYFCASTPGLLSYEQYFGPGTRLTVT.

The chain is built from TRBV10-3 and TRBJ1-1; D is undetermined. Germline-derived CDR1 and CDR2 are ENHRY and SYGVKD. CDR3 length equals 13 residues. Trimming cost V 6 bases and J 8 bases, with 16 bases left between them. CDR3 region: CAISTGLPREAFF. The CDR3 DNA reads TGTGCCATCAGCACCGGCCTTCCCAGGGAAGCTTTCTTT.

The chain carries TRBV5-1 and TRBJ2-1, with TRBD1 matching 7 bases. The J segment lost 7 bases and the V segment lost 0 bases, leaving 1 base of the junction unmatched. Per germline, CDR1 SGHRS and CDR2 YFSETQ. This CDR3 spans 13 amino acids. CDR3 region: CASSLDRGNEQFF. The CDR3 DNA reads TGCGCCAGCAGCTTGGACAGGGGAAATGAGCAGTTCTTC.

A few counts support this clone. The chain has TRBV5-4 and TRBJ1-2, with TRBD1 as a possible D gene (6 bases). The CDR3 is 14 amino acids. The V end lost 0 bases, the J end lost 4 bases, and 10 bases lay between the germline ends. Looked up from germline, CDR1 is SGHNT and CDR2 is YYREEE (reference sequence). Written as DNA, the CDR3 is TGTGCCAGCAGCTTGGTGGGGGCGTCCTATGGCTACACCTTC. Amino acid sequence: CASSLVGASYGYTF.

The chain links TRBV21-1 to TRBJ2-7. TRBV21-1 is listed as a pseudogene. The CDR3 totals 11 residues. In nucleotides, the CDR3 is TGTGCCGAAGGCCCCGACTACGAGCAGTACTTC. It is translated as CAEGPDYEQYF.

The table lists this clone with a count of one. The chain employs TRBV2 and TRBJ1-1; the D gene is possibly TRBD1 (6 bases). CDR1 and CDR2 (germline): SNHLY, FYNNEI. V was trimmed by 6 bases and J by 8 bases, leaving 13 bases between them. There are 12 residues in the CDR3. CDR3 in amino acids: CASRFSGTEAFF. CDR3 bases: TGTGCCAGCAGGTTTTCCGGGACAGAAGCTTTCTTT.

In this sample, this clone turned up once. This chain connects TRBV6-4 to TRBJ2-2; D gene unclear. Germline CDR1 MRHNA, CDR2 SNTAGT. Trimming left V 5 bases short and J 0 bases short, with 10 bases between. The CDR3 totals 15 residues. The DNA of the CDR3 is TGTGCCAGCAGTTCGGTGGCGGCGAACACCGGGGAGCTGTTTTTT. Translating it yields CASSSVAANTGELFF.

The chain carries TRBV7-2 and TRBJ2-7, with D hard to call. CDR3 size: 14 residues. The V gene's germline CDR1 is SGHTA and CDR2 FQGNSA. The V end lost 5 bases, the J end lost 1 base, and 12 bases lay between the germline ends. CDR3 sequence: CASSPQSWSYEQYF. The CDR3 coding sequence is TGTGCCAGCAGCCCCCAAAGCTGGTCCTACGAGCAGTACTTC.

The chain combines TRBV29-1 with TRBJ2-7, with D hard to call. Germline V gene data show CDR1 as SQVTM and CDR2 as ANQGSEA. CDR3 length: 12 amino acids. V was trimmed by 6 bases and J by 7 bases, leaving 16 bases between them. The CDR3 region is CSVASSGVEQYF. The CDR3 DNA sequence: TGCAGCGTCGCTTCGTCTGGAGTAGAGCAGTACTTC.

J is TRBJ1-1 and V is TRBV30; D gene uncertain. The CDR3 loop spans 13 amino acids. Germline CDR1 and CDR2: GTSNPN and SVGIG (reference sequence). V shed 3 bases and J shed 4 bases, with 12 bases lying between them. Written as DNA, the CDR3 is TGTGCCTGGAGGGGCCCCGGTCTCACTGAAGCTTTCTTT. Its translation is CAWRGPGLTEAFF.

This rearrangement joins TRBV7-9 to TRBJ1-5; D remains ambiguous. The germline V gene has CDR1 SEHNR and CDR2 FQNEAQ (reference sequence). The CDR3 has 17 residues. Trimming pared 6 bases from V and 5 bases from J, leaving 23 bases between. CDR3 sequence: CASSPEFPLGSYQPQHF. In DNA, the CDR3 is TGTGCCAGCAGTCCAGAGTTCCCTTTAGGGAGCTATCAGCCCCAGCATTTT.

This clone was recorded once. The chain is built from TRBV10-3 and TRBJ2-7; 9 bases agree with TRBD1. Germline CDR1 and CDR2: ENHRY and SYGVKD. The CDR3 is 14 amino acids. Unmatched junction bases numbered 5, after V lost 4 bases and J lost 4 bases. Here the CDR3 reads CAISGGDREYEQYF. The CDR3 nucleotides read TGTGCCATCAGTGGAGGGGACAGGGAATACGAGCAGTACTTC.

The chain links TRBV6-1 to TRBJ1-2; 9 nucleotides line up with TRBD1. The germline CDR1 and CDR2 sequences are MNHNS and SASEGT. Trimming at V came to 3 bases and at J to 7 bases, leaving 6 bases not matched to a gene. The CDR3 spans 14 residues. The CDR3 DNA reads TGTGCCAGCAGTGATAACAGGGGGCATTTTGGCTACACCTTC. It specifies CASSDNRGHFGYTF.

The V and J genes are TRBV5-1 and TRBJ2-5; D perhaps matches TRBD1 (6 bases). The V gene lost 4 bases and the J gene lost 1 base, with 14 bases spanning the gap. The CDR3 is 15 amino acids. CDR1 SGHRS and CDR2 YFSETQ come from the germline V gene. CDR3 region: CASSTRPTGQETQYF. DNA of the CDR3: TGCGCCAGCAGCACCCGTCCGACAGGCCAAGAGACCCAGTACTTC.

V gene TRBV5-6 combines with J gene TRBJ2-7; no reliable D call. The V gene's germline CDR1 is SGHDT and CDR2 YYEEEE. V dropped 4 bases and J dropped 3 bases, with 14 bases sitting between them. The CDR3 totals 14 residues. Written as DNA, the CDR3 is TGTGCCAGCAGCCCCTTCCCGGGTGGCTACGAGCAGTACTTC. It encodes CASSPFPGGYEQYF.

The chain employs TRBV10-3 and TRBJ2-2; D is possibly TRBD1 or TRBD2 (5 bases each). Looked up from germline, CDR1 is ENHRY and CDR2 is SYGVKD. Trimming shortened V by 0 bases and J by 6 bases, and 8 bases separated the two germline ends. The CDR3 covers 14 residues. In DNA, the CDR3 is TGTGCCATCAGTGAGTCGTTGGGGGCCGGGGAGCTGTTTTTT. Translating gives CAISESLGAGELFF.

V and J are TRBV5-5 and TRBJ1-2; D is unresolved. The V end lost 0 bases, the J end lost 2 bases, and 11 bases lay between the germline ends. This CDR3 comprises 15 residues. Germline-derived CDR1 and CDR2 are SGHKS and YYEKEE (reference sequence). CDR3 loop: CASSLESWTNYGYTF. The CDR3 DNA sequence: TGTGCCAGCAGCTTGGAGTCGTGGACCAACTATGGCTACACCTTC.

The rearrangement links TRBV5-1 to TRBJ1-2; the match to TRBD1 covers 11 bases. CDR3 length: 14 residues. V shed 4 bases, J shed 5 bases, and the junction held 4 bases outside the gene matches. Looked up from germline, CDR1 is SGHRS and CDR2 is YFSETQ. CDR3 nucleotide sequence: TGCGCCAGCAGCCAAGGGACAGGGGGATATGGCTACACCTTC. As protein: CASSQGTGGYGYTF.

Concerning this clone itself: The same CDR3 can be traced to other DNA sequences in this sample. V usage is TRBV5-1 and J usage is TRBJ2-7; no definite D call. The CDR3 length is 12 residues. The germline V and J ends were trimmed by 0 bases and 2 bases, with 3 bases remaining between them. Per the germline V gene, CDR1 is SGHRS and CDR2 is YFSETQ. CDR3 in amino acids: CASSLDAYEQYF. The CDR3 bases are TGCGCCAGCAGCTTGGACGCCTACGAGCAGTACTTC.